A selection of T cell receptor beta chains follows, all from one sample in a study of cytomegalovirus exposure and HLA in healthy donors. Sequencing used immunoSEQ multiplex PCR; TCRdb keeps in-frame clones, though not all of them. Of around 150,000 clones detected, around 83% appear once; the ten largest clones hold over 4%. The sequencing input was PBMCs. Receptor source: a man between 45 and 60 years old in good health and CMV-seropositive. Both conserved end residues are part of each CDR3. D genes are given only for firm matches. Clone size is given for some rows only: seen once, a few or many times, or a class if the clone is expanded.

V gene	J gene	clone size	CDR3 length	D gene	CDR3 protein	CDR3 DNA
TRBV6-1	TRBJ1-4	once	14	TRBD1	CASSGDSKNEKLFF	TGTGCCAGCAGTGGGGACAGCAAGAATGAAAAACTGTTTTTT
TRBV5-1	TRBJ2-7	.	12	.	CASSLGQREQYF	TGCGCCAGCAGCTTGGGACAACGCGAGCAGTACTTC
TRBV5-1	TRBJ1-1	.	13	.	CASSGEGYTEAFF	TGCGCCAGCAGCGGCGAGGGTTACACTGAAGCTTTCTTT
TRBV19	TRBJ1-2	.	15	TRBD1	CASSIDRGRGLGYTF	TGTGCCAGTAGTATAGACCGCGGCAGGGGGCTCGGCTACACCTTC
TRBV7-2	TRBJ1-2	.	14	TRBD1	CASSISGTGVGYTF	TGTGCCAGCAGCATCTCCGGGACAGGGGTTGGCTACACCTTC
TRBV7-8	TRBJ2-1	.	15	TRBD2	CASRSASGGYNEQFF	TGTGCCAGCAGATCTGCTAGCGGGGGCTACAATGAGCAGTTCTTC
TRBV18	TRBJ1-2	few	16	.	CASSPGLRAPSYGYTF	TGTGCCAGCTCACCGGGACTCCGGGCACCCTCCTATGGCTACACCTTC
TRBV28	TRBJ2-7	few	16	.	CASSSVINRVSNEQYF	TGTGCCAGCAGTTCGGTGATTAACAGGGTGAGCAACGAGCAGTACTTC
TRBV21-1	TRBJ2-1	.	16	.	CASSKTGLGEDNEQFF	TGTGCCAGCAGCAAAACGGGATTGGGGGAGGACAATGAGCAGTTCTTC
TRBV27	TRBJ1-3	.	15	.	CASSLLPGSGNTIYF	TGTGCCAGCAGTTTATTACCGGGTTCTGGAAACACCATATATTTT
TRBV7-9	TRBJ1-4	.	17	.	CSSSLRRVGSRNEKLFF	TGTTCCAGCAGCTTAAGGCGGGTCGGGTCTCGGAATGAAAAACTGTTTTTT
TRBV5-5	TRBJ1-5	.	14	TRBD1	CASSPGQDMGPQHF	TGTGCCAGCAGCCCGGGACAGGACATGGGGCCCCAGCATTTT
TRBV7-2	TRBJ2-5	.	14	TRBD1	CASSWTGVEETQYF	TGTGCCAGCAGCTGGACAGGGGTTGAAGAGACCCAGTACTTC
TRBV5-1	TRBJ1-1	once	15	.	CASSSPTDYYTEAFF	TGCGCCAGCAGCTCCCCGACAGATTACTACACTGAAGCTTTCTTT
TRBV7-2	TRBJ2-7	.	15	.	CASSFGVGGSYEQYF	TGTGCCAGCAGCTTTGGTGTAGGGGGCTCCTACGAGCAGTACTTC
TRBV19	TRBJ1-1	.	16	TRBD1	CASSKTGGWVDTEAFF	TGTGCCAGTAGTAAAACAGGGGGCTGGGTAGACACTGAAGCTTTCTTT
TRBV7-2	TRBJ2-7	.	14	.	CASSLGGSRGEQYF	TGTGCCAGCAGCTTAGGAGGCTCTCGGGGCGAGCAGTACTTC
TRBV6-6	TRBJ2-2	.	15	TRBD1	CASSYGQGYTGELFF	TGTGCCAGCAGTTACGGACAGGGGTACACCGGGGAGCTGTTTTTT
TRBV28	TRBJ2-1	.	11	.	CASMSRREQFF	TGTGCCAGCATGAGTCGTCGTGAGCAGTTCTTC
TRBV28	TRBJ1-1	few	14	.	CASTSGVVVTEAFF	TGTGCCAGCACCTCCGGGGTTGTAGTCACTGAAGCTTTCTTT
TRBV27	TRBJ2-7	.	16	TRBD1	CASSEEPGQAHYEQYF	TGTGCCAGCAGTGAGGAACCGGGACAGGCACACTACGAGCAGTACTTC
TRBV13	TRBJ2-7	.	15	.	CASSSRGSGGYEQYF	TGTGCCAGCAGCTCCCGGGGTAGCGGTGGGTACGAGCAGTACTTC
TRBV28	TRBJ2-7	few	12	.	CASSFPDGEQYF	TGTGCCAGCAGTTTTCCCGACGGGGAGCAGTACTTC
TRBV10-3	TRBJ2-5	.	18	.	CAISESPVTGLAKETQYF	TGTGCCATCAGTGAGTCGCCGGTGACCGGGCTAGCGAAAGAGACCCAGTACTTC
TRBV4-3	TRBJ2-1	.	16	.	CASSQELGRSGSEQFF	TGCGCCAGCAGCCAAGAGCTAGGACGTTCAGGGTCTGAGCAGTTCTTC
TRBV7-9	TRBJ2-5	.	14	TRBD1	CSSSLSAGGETQYF	TGTTCCAGCAGCTTATCGGCAGGGGGCGAGACCCAGTACTTC
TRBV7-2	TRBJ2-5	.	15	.	CASSDWSGNQETQYF	TGTGCCAGCAGCGACTGGTCGGGGAACCAAGAGACCCAGTACTTC
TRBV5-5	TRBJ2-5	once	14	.	CASSFPGNRETQYF	TGTGCCAGCAGCTTCCCGGGGAACCGGGAGACCCAGTACTTC
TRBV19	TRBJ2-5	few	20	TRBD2	CASSPHKAGTSGRALETQYF	TGTGCCAGTAGTCCGCACAAGGCTGGGACTAGCGGGAGGGCCCTGGAGACCCAGTACTTC
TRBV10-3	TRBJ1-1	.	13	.	CATRGQGPTEAFF	TGTGCCACGCGGGGGCAGGGGCCCACTGAAGCTTTCTTT
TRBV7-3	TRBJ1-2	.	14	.	CASSLGGGSSGYTF	TGTGCCAGCAGCTTAGGAGGCGGATCCTCCGGCTACACCTTC
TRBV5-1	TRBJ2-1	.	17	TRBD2	CASSPGLAGPGSNEQFF	TGCGCCAGCAGTCCAGGACTAGCAGGGCCCGGGAGCAATGAGCAGTTCTTC
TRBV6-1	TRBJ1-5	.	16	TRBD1	CASSEEGTGRYQPQHF	TGTGCCAGCAGTGAAGAAGGGACAGGGCGATATCAGCCCCAGCATTTT
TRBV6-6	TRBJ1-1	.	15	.	CASSNEWTVRTEAFF	TGTGCCAGCAGTAATGAATGGACAGTACGTACTGAAGCTTTCTTT
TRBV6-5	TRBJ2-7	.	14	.	CATRTYRSSYEQYF	TGTGCCACCAGAACTTACAGGAGCTCCTACGAGCAGTACTTC
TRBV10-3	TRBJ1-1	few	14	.	CAISERGSDTEAFF	TGTGCCATCAGTGAAAGGGGGAGCGACACTGAAGCTTTCTTT
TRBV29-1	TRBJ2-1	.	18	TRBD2	CSVERAGGTVPSHNEQFF	TGCAGCGTTGAAAGGGCGGGGGGAACAGTCCCTTCGCACAATGAGCAGTTCTTC
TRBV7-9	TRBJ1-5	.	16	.	CASSWGTNEDDQPQHF	TGTGCCAGCAGCTGGGGGACAAACGAAGATGATCAGCCCCAGCATTTT
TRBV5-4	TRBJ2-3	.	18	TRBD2	CASSFGRSGGGLTDTQYF	TGTGCCAGCAGCTTTGGCCGCTCCGGCGGGGGGCTCACAGATACGCAGTATTTT
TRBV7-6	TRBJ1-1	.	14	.	CASSSQTQNTEAFF	TGTGCCAGCAGCTCTCAAACACAGAACACTGAAGCTTTCTTT
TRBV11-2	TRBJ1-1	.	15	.	CASSLSGAKNTEAFF	TGTGCCAGCAGCTTATCAGGGGCTAAGAACACTGAAGCTTTCTTT
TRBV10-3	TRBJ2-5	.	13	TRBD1	CAIRQGSGETQYF	TGTGCCATCAGACAGGGGTCGGGAGAGACCCAGTACTTC
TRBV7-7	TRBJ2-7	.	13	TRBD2	CASSATSGYEQYF	TGTGCTAGCAGCGCGACTAGCGGGTACGAGCAGTACTTC
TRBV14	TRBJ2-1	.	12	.	CASSPTYNEQFF	TGTGCCAGCAGCCCTACCTACAATGAGCAGTTCTTC
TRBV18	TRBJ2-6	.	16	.	CASSSQGGSGANVLTF	TGTGCCAGCTCATCGCAGGGGGGCTCTGGGGCCAACGTCCTGACTTTC
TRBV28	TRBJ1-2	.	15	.	CASTPGGSANYGYTF	TGTGCCAGCACCCCTGGGGGCAGCGCAAACTATGGCTACACCTTC
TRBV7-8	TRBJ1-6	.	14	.	CASSLGQGYSPLHF	TGTGCCAGCAGCTTAGGCCAGGGATATTCACCCCTCCACTTT
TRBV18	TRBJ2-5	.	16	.	CASSPIFGQGGETQYF	TGTGCCAGCTCACCAATTTTCGGCCAGGGCGGAGAGACCCAGTACTTC
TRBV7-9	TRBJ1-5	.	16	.	CASSSTGWGPHQPQHF	TGTGCCAGCAGCTCAACCGGATGGGGGCCCCATCAGCCCCAGCATTTT
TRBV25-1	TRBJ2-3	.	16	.	CASSESPGRNTDTQYF	TGTGCCAGCAGTGAATCCCCGGGTCGCAACACAGATACGCAGTATTTT
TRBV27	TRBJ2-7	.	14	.	CASSLTPGGYEQYF	TGTGCCAGCAGTTTGACACCCGGAGGGTACGAGCAGTACTTC
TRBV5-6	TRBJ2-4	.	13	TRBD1	CASRPRDRGSQYF	TGTGCCAGCAGACCACGGGACAGGGGTTCCCAGTACTTC
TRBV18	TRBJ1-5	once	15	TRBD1	CASSQDGQGNQPQHF	TGTGCCAGCTCCCAGGACGGACAGGGCAATCAGCCCCAGCATTTT